What follows are 20 T cell receptor beta chains derived from one specimen sequenced in a study of neurological immune-mediated disorders. MiXCR, run by TCRdb on the 5' RACE reads, gives a single entry per CDR3 protein. Of around 17,000 distinct CDR3 sequences listed, less than 25% are singletons. Sequenced sample: PBMCs. These receptors all stem from a middle-aged man in good health.

This clonotype was observed many times. This chain links TRBV28 with TRBJ2-1; D remains ambiguous. Trimming cost V 6 bases and J 2 bases, with 20 bases left between them. This CDR3 region has 17 residues. Germline loops: CDR1 MDHEN, CDR2 SYDVKM. DNA of the CDR3: TGTGCCAGCAGCTCCATTCCTAGGGTGAAACCCTACAATGAGCAGTTCTTC. Translation: CASSSIPRVKPYNEQFF.

The V call is TRBV4-1, the J call TRBJ1-2; TRBD1 matches at 7 bases. Germline loops: CDR1 MGHRA, CDR2 YSYEKL. This CDR3 is built from 16 residues. V dropped 0 bases and J dropped 4; count of bases not matched to a gene: 8. CDR3 bases: TGCGCCAGCAGCCAAGATGGAGACAGGGAAGCCTATGGCTACACCTTC. This translates into CASSQDGDREAYGYTF.

This clonotype occurred many times. The chain joins TRBV7-8 to TRBJ2-1; TRBD2 matches 10 bases. The V segment lost 3 bases and the J segment 7 bases; nucleotides outside the gene matches: 6. Germline CDR1 reads SGHVS; CDR2 reads FQNEAQ. This CDR3 comprises 15 residues. The CDR3 region has the DNA TGTGCCAGCAGCTTCGTGACTAGCGGGTCAAATGAGCAGTTCTTC. This codes for CASSFVTSGSNEQFF.

At least ten counts were recorded for this clonotype. V and J are TRBV7-2 and TRBJ2-7, with TRBD2 identical over 14 bases. Looked up from germline, CDR1 is SGHTA and CDR2 is FQGNSA. The length of the CDR3 is 16 residues. The ends lost 5 bases at V and 3 bases at J; junction bases unmatched: 6. The CDR3 is CASSTPGTSGSYEQYF. The CDR3 bases are TGTGCCAGCAGCACACCCGGGACTAGCGGGAGCTACGAGCAGTACTTC.

There are many counts of this clonotype. The V and J genes are TRBV12-3 or TRBV12-4 and TRBJ1-6; D may be TRBD1 (5 bases). The CDR3 runs 16 residues. Between the trimmed V and J ends, which lost 5 bases and 7 bases, there was a span of 18 bases. The CDR3 spells CASSLGGGRDNSPLHF. In nucleotides, the CDR3 is TGTGCCAGCAGTCTGGGTGGTGGCAGGGACAATTCACCCCTCCACTTT.

The chain combines TRBV28 with TRBJ2-1; D is uncertain. Trimming shortened V by 6 bases and J by 1 base, and 13 bases separated the two germline ends. CDR1 is MDHEN, CDR2 SYDVKM, per germline. The CDR3 contains 15 residues. CDR3 in DNA: TGTGCCAGCAGGGAAGATGGCAGATCCTACAATGAGCAGTTCTTC. Translated: CASREDGRSYNEQFF.

The chain uses TRBV10-3 and TRBJ2-4; 8 bases line up with TRBD1. The tail of the sequence fits TRBJ2-7 better, so the J call may be wrong. CDR3 length equals 14 residues. CDR1 is ENHRY, CDR2 SYGVKD, per germline. CDR3 amino acids: CAIHRTGLFHEQYF. The CDR3 DNA reads as TGTGCCATACATAGGACAGGGTTGTTCCACGAGCAGTACTTC.

This clonotype was picked up many times. The V and J genes are TRBV20-1 and TRBJ2-3; 10 bases are a match to TRBD2. The V segment lost 6 bases and the J segment 7 bases; nucleotides outside the gene matches: 22. The CDR3 spans 18 residues. Germline V lookup: CDR1 DFQATT, CDR2 SNEGSKA (reference sequence). This chain's CDR3 is CSAPPTSGSQAWPHTQYF. CDR3 DNA sequence: TGCAGTGCCCCACCGACTAGCGGGTCTCAAGCATGGCCTCATACGCAGTATTTT.

There are many counts of this clonotype. The CDR3 ends on some other residue instead of the conserved phenylalanine or tryptophan, so this is likely a read error. No DNA is shown, since the ends of the CDR3 on it are uncertain; the CDR3 is the one TCRdb lists. The chain employs TRBV10-3 and TRBJ1-2; no DNA check was done on the table's D call, TRBD1. The germline V gene has CDR1 ENHRY and CDR2 SYGVKD. The CDR3 is 13 residues long, counting both termini. This chain's CDR3 is CAISGIRQVKFSI.

By its share, this clonotype is medium-sized. The chain recombines TRBV7-2 with TRBJ2-5; 14 bases are shared with TRBD2. Per the germline V gene, CDR1 is SGHTA and CDR2 is FQGNSA. The trim removed 5 bases at V and 1 base at J, leaving 3 bases unmatched. CDR3 size: 16 residues. The CDR3 here is CASSKGTSGGQETQYF. The CDR3 DNA sequence: TGTGCCAGCAGCAAAGGGACTAGCGGGGGCCAAGAGACCCAGTACTTC. The full variable domain, its missing parts supplied by reference TRBV7-2 and TRBJ2-5, is GAGVSQSPSNKVTEKGKDVELRCDPISGHTALYWYRQSLGQGLEFLIYFQGNSAPDKSGLPSDRFSAERTGGSVSTLTIQRTQQEDSAVYLCASSKGTSGGQETQYFGPGTRLLVL.

This clonotype came up many times. This chain links TRBV28 with TRBJ2-1; a possible D gene is TRBD1 (6 bases). The CDR3 extends over 17 amino acids. CDR1 MDHEN and CDR2 SYDVKM come from the germline V gene. Trimming took 8 bases from V and 0 from J, leaving 20 bases between them. The CDR3 DNA is TGTGCCAGCTTCGATCCGGCAGGGGATAGCTCCTACAATGAGCAGTTCTTC. Amino acid sequence: CASFDPAGDSSYNEQFF. Full variable domain (rest looked up from reference TRBV28 and TRBJ2-1): DVKVTQSSRYLVKRTGEKVFLECVQDMDHENMFWYRQDPGLGLRLIYFSYDVKMKEKGDIPEGYSVSREKKERFSLILESASTNQTSMYLCASFDPAGDSSYNEQFFGPGTRLTVL.

This clonotype was seen many times. The V gene is TRBV20-1, the J gene TRBJ2-7, with 14 bases identical to TRBD2. V was pared by 1 base and J by 6 bases, with 2 bases of the junction left unmatched. The CDR3 is 14 residues long. Germline values: CDR1 DFQATT, CDR2 SNEGSKA (reference sequence). This CDR3 reads CSARGLAGGPEQYF. The CDR3 DNA reads as TGCAGTGCTAGAGGACTAGCGGGAGGGCCCGAGCAGTACTTC.

The V call is TRBV20-1, the J call TRBJ1-5; possible D gene TRBD1, 5 bases. The ends were cut back, 0 bases at V and 7 bases at J, with 13 bases in the middle. The CDR3 spans 14 residues. CDR1 and CDR2 (germline): DFQATT, SNEGSKA (reference sequence). The CDR3 sequence is CSARDWTPGQPQHF. In nucleotides, the CDR3 is TGCAGTGCTAGAGATTGGACACCGGGACAGCCCCAGCATTTT.

The rearrangement uses TRBV11-1 and TRBJ2-1, with D perhaps TRBD2 (6 bases). The germline gives CDR1 SGHAT, CDR2 FQDESV (reference sequence). Deletions cut 6 bases from V and 4 bases from J, with 10 bases between. This CDR3 is built from 13 residues. The CDR3 nucleotides read TGTGCCAGCAGTTCGGAGGGTTACAATGAGCAGTTCTTC. This encodes CASSSEGYNEQFF.

V gene TRBV7-8 combines with J gene TRBJ2-1; either TRBD1 or TRBD2 may fit D (6 bases each). Looked up from germline, CDR1 is SGHVS and CDR2 is FQNEAQ. The CDR3 sequence is 16 residues long. The ends were cut back, 0 bases at V and 4 bases at J, with 13 bases in the middle. CDR3 sequence reads: CASSLAGGRDYNEQFF. In DNA, the CDR3 is TGTGCCAGCAGCTTAGCGGGGGGCAGGGATTACAATGAGCAGTTCTTC.

This clonotype has at least ten counts. The chain joins TRBV30 to TRBJ2-3; 8 positions match TRBD2. The germline gives CDR1 GTSNPN, CDR2 SVGIG (reference sequence). The CDR3 consists of 14 residues. V shed 7 bases, J shed 0 bases, and the junction held 6 bases outside the gene matches. CDR3 bases: TGTGCCTCCGGGAGGGTCATTAGCACAGATACGCAGTATTTT. Translation: CASGRVISTDTQYF.

This clonotype was seen repeatedly, ten times or more. V and J are TRBV10-3 and TRBJ2-7; possibly TRBD2 for D (6 bases). The V end lost 0 bases, the J end lost 6 bases, and 15 bases lay between the germline ends. Germline values: CDR1 ENHRY, CDR2 SYGVKD. This CDR3 spans 15 amino acids. CDR3 in DNA: TGTGCCATCAGTGAGTCGAACACCGGGAGCCCCGAGCAGTACTTC. Translation gives CAISESNTGSPEQYF.

Here the CDR3 DNA reads TGTGCCAGCAGCTTGCGGCAGGGTCGCGGCATTCAGTACTTC. Amino acid sequence: CASSLRQGRGIQYF. J is TRBJ2-4 and V is TRBV5-5; D may be TRBD1 (5 bases). V lost 1 base, J lost 9 bases, and 14 bases lay in between. Germline V gene sequence: CDR1 SGHKS, CDR2 YYEKEE (reference sequence). The CDR3 extends over 14 amino acids.

This clonotype was detected ten times or more. The V gene is TRBV29-1, the J gene TRBJ2-7, with D unresolved. Germline-derived CDR1 and CDR2 are SQVTM and ANQGSEA. V lost 7 bases, J lost 0 bases, and 13 bases lay in between. This CDR3 has 13 amino acids. The CDR3 DNA is TGCAGCGCAGCCGGTCCCAGCTCCTACGAGCAGTACTTC. As protein: CSAAGPSSYEQYF.

This clonotype was found many times. The CDR3 region has the DNA TGTGCCAGCAGCTTAACTTCGGACAATGAGCAGTTCTTC. Translating it yields CASSLTSDNEQFF. The V gene is TRBV7-3, the J gene TRBJ2-1; D is uncertain. The CDR3 covers 13 residues. Between the trimmed V and J ends, which lost 0 bases and 5 bases, there was a span of 5 bases. Germline V gives CDR1 SGHTA, CDR2 FQGTGA.